Below, 24 T cell receptor beta chains from the same sample are listed, as sequenced in a study of blood T cell repertoires in COVID-19. Method: immunoSEQ multiplex PCR; TCRdb's copy keeps in-frame clones and lacks some. The data show 120,000 or so clones, roughly 85% seen once. Sample: peripheral blood. Receptor source: a man older than 75 with active or convalescent COVID-19.

The V gene is TRBV2, the J gene TRBJ1-6; D remains ambiguous. Germline CDR1 SNHLY, CDR2 FYNNEI. Trimming removed 6 bases at V and 5 bases at J, with 8 bases between. The length of the CDR3 is 13 residues. CDR3 residues: CASRRRDNSPLHF. The CDR3 DNA is TGTGCCAGCAGGAGGAGGGATAATTCACCCCTCCACTTT.

This chain joins TRBV2 and TRBJ1-5; D ambiguous. CDR3 length: 13 amino acids. Germline values: CDR1 SNHLY, CDR2 FYNNEI. V was pared by 4 bases and J by 5 bases, with 9 bases between. The DNA of the CDR3 is TGTGCCAGCAGTGGGGGAGGGCATCAGCCCCAGCATTTT. Translating it yields CASSGGGHQPQHF.

J is TRBJ2-3 and V is TRBV10-3; TRBD2 is a possible D gene (6 bases). The CDR3 runs 13 residues. Looked up from germline, CDR1 is ENHRY and CDR2 is SYGVKD. The V gene lost 7 bases and the J gene lost 0 bases, with 8 bases spanning the gap. The CDR3 protein is CAIMEGSTDTQYF. The CDR3 DNA sequence: TGTGCCATCATGGAGGGAAGCACAGATACGCAGTATTTT.

V gene TRBV6-2 or TRBV6-3 combines with J gene TRBJ2-7; D ambiguous. The CDR3 extends over 14 amino acids. The germline V and J ends were trimmed by 2 bases and 2 bases, with 10 bases remaining between them. Germline CDR1 MNHEY, CDR2 SVGEGT. The CDR3 protein is CASSYHLGPYEQYF. The CDR3 bases are TGTGCCAGCAGTTACCACCTAGGTCCCTACGAGCAGTACTTC.

The gene calls are TRBV6-5 and TRBJ2-7, with 8 bases matching TRBD2. This CDR3 is 14 amino acids long. The V and J ends lost 4 bases and 5 bases, in that order; junction bases with no gene match: 7. Germline CDR1 and CDR2: MNHEY and SVGAGI. CDR3 nucleotide sequence: TGTGCCAGCAGTTCGGCCGGGAGGGCCAACGAGCAGTACTTC. Its protein is CASSSAGRANEQYF.

This chain links TRBV2 with TRBJ1-5; tentative D call: TRBD1 (6 bases). V lost 5 bases to trimming and J lost 0 bases, with 14 bases between them. The germline V gene encodes CDR1 SNHLY and CDR2 FYNNEI. The CDR3 loop spans 16 amino acids. Here the CDR3 reads CASSSGQSYSNQPQHF. The DNA for the CDR3 is TGTGCCAGCAGTTCAGGACAGAGCTATAGCAATCAGCCCCAGCATTTT.

The chain couples TRBV28 to TRBJ2-6; D perhaps matches TRBD2 (5 bases). This CDR3 has 16 residues. Germline V gene lookup returns CDR1 MDHEN and CDR2 SYDVKM. Trimming took 4 bases from V and 3 from J, leaving 13 bases between them. The CDR3 region is CASSSPPGNGANVLTF. CDR3 DNA: TGTGCCAGCAGTTCCCCCCCGGGAAATGGGGCCAACGTCCTGACTTTC.

The V call is TRBV7-9, the J call TRBJ1-4; no firm D call. The CDR3 totals 16 residues. V shed 4 bases and J shed 10 bases, with 22 bases lying between them. Looked up from germline, CDR1 is SEHNR and CDR2 is FQNEAQ (reference sequence). CDR3 coding DNA: TGTGCCAGCAGCTCACCCCCGGACGGAGGATTGGTAAAACTGTTTTTT. Protein: CASSSPPDGGLVKLFF.

The chain employs TRBV13 and TRBJ2-7; TRBD2 aligns across 12 bases. The length of the CDR3 is 18 residues. Trimming cost V 4 bases and J 7 bases; bases outside gene matches: 17. In germline, CDR1 is PRHDT, CDR2 FYEKMQ (reference sequence). CDR3 loop: CASSSRPIRLAGEGEQYF. The CDR3 region has the DNA TGTGCCAGCAGCTCACGCCCCATACGACTAGCGGGAGAGGGTGAGCAGTACTTC.

CDR3 residues: CASSDDRRYEQYF. The CDR3 nucleotides are TGTGCCAGCAGTGACGACAGGCGCTACGAGCAGTACTTC. The chain carries TRBV2 and TRBJ2-7; tentative D call: TRBD1 (6 bases). CDR1 and CDR2 (germline): SNHLY, FYNNEI. The CDR3 is 13 residues long. V gave up 3 bases and J gave up 3 bases, with 9 bases separating them.

The chain combines TRBV7-3 with TRBJ2-1; D gene ambiguous. The CDR3 covers 13 residues. Looked up from germline, CDR1 is SGHTA and CDR2 is FQGTGA. V lost 1 base and J lost 5, with 6 bases in between. CDR3 nucleotide sequence: TGTGCCAGCAGCTTAAGCGAAAACAATGAGCAGTTCTTC. Translation gives CASSLSENNEQFF. Looking up the rest from reference TRBV7-3 and TRBJ2-1 gives the full variable domain: GAGVSQTPSNKVTEKGKYVELRCDPISGHTALYWYRQSLGQGPEFLIYFQGTGAADDSGLPNDRFFAVRPEGSVSTLKIQRTERGDSAVYLCASSLSENNEQFFGPGTRLTVL.

This clone occurred a few times. The rearrangement uses TRBV9 and TRBJ1-1, with D perhaps matching TRBD1 (5 bases). This CDR3 is built from 15 residues. V was trimmed by 0 bases and J by 3 bases, leaving 12 bases between them. Germline CDR1 and CDR2: SGDLS and YYNGEE. The CDR3 spells CASSVDDGGDTEAFF. For the CDR3, the DNA is TGTGCCAGCAGCGTAGACGACGGGGGGGACACTGAAGCTTTCTTT.

The V gene is TRBV7-9, the J gene TRBJ1-1, with D perhaps TRBD1 (6 bases). This CDR3 has 14 residues. V was cut by 4 bases and J by 2 bases, with 11 bases left in between. CDR1 and CDR2 (germline): SEHNR, FQNEAQ (reference sequence). This CDR3 reads CASSSDSKNTEAFF. DNA of the CDR3: TGTGCCAGCAGCTCGGACAGTAAAAACACTGAAGCTTTCTTT.

This clone has only one observation. The chain combines TRBV19 with TRBJ2-5, with a weak D call TRBD1 (7 bases). Deletions cut 1 base from V and 5 bases from J, with 8 bases between. In germline, CDR1 is LNHDA, CDR2 SQIVND (reference sequence). The CDR3 is 13 residues long. CDR3 protein: CASSIAGGETQYF. CDR3 nucleotide sequence: TGTGCCAGTAGTATAGCAGGGGGGGAGACCCAGTACTTC.

V gene TRBV18 combines with J gene TRBJ2-2; D perhaps matches TRBD1 (6 bases). Looked up from germline, CDR1 is KGHSH and CDR2 is LQKENI. V lost 1 base, J lost 11 bases, and 14 bases lay in between. The length of the CDR3 is 14 residues. CDR3 DNA sequence: TGTGCCAGCTCACCACGAGATCGGACAGCCGAGCTGTTTTTT. It specifies CASSPRDRTAELFF.

The chain uses TRBV24-1 and TRBJ2-2; 8 bases fit TRBD2. The V gene end was trimmed by 3 bases and the J gene end by 4 bases; junction bases not matched to a gene: 3. Germline V gene data show CDR1 as KGHDR and CDR2 as SFDVKD. CDR3 size: 15 residues. Here the CDR3 reads CATSDKSGSTGELFF. The CDR3 DNA follows: TGTGCCACCAGTGATAAGAGCGGGAGCACCGGGGAGCTGTTTTTT.

DNA of the CDR3: TGCGCCAGCAGCCCGGACAGGGGCTTTGGCTACACCTTC. This codes for CASSPDRGFGYTF. V is TRBV5-1 and J is TRBJ1-2, with TRBD1 identical over 9 bases. The germline gives CDR1 SGHRS, CDR2 YFSETQ. This CDR3 is 13 amino acids long. V lost 4 bases, J lost 7 bases, and 5 bases stayed unmatched.

The rearrangement links TRBV15 to TRBJ2-7; D possibly corresponds to TRBD1 (6 bases). V was clipped by 1 base and J by 0 bases, with 10 bases between them. The germline gives CDR1 LNHNV, CDR2 YYDKDF (reference sequence). The CDR3 is 15 residues long. In nucleotides, the CDR3 is TGTGCCACCAGCAGAGTTGACAGGCCCTCCTACGAGCAGTACTTC. This codes for CATSRVDRPSYEQYF. Full variable domain (missing parts from reference TRBV15 and TRBJ2-7): DAMVIQNPRYQVTQFGKPVTLSCSQTLNHNVMYWYQQKSSQAPKLLFHYYDKDFNNEADTPDNFQSRRPNTSFCFLDIRSPGLGDTAMYLCATSRVDRPSYEQYFGPGTRLTVT.

This sequence joins TRBV11-2 and TRBJ1-5; D perhaps matches TRBD1 (6 bases). In germline, CDR1 is SGHAT, CDR2 FQNNGV. This CDR3 is 13 amino acids long. V shed 4 bases and J shed 4 bases, with 8 bases lying between them. DNA of the CDR3: TGTGCCAGCAGCTCGGACAGAAATCAGCCCCAGCATTTT. It translates to CASSSDRNQPQHF. The full variable domain, with the rest looked up from reference TRBV11-2 and TRBJ1-5, is EAGVAQSPRYKIIEKRQSVAFWCNPISGHATLYWYQQILGQGPKLLIQFQNNGVVDDSQLPKDRFSAERLKGVDSTLKIQPAKLEDSAVYLCASSSDRNQPQHFGDGTRLSIL.

This clone turned up a few times. The chain recombines TRBV10-3 with TRBJ2-1; D perhaps matches TRBD2 (6 bases). V was trimmed by 1 base and J by 7 bases, leaving 8 bases between them. Germline V gene lookup returns CDR1 ENHRY and CDR2 SYGVKD. The CDR3 is 13 residues long. The CDR3 coding sequence is TGTGCCATCAGTGAGTATGGAGGGAATGAGCAGTTCTTC. This gives the protein CAISEYGGNEQFF.

This chain uses TRBV3-1 (or the pseudogene TRBV3-2) with TRBJ2-3; unclear D gene. This CDR3 has 13 residues. V lost 7 bases and J lost 6, with 14 bases in between. Germline values: CDR1 LGHDT, CDR2 YNNKEL (reference sequence). CDR3 region: CASMDWRRDTQYF. In nucleotides, the CDR3 is TGTGCCAGCATGGATTGGCGGCGGGATACGCAGTATTTT.

The rearrangement uses TRBV11-2 and TRBJ2-7; D is possibly TRBD1 (6 bases). Germline V CDR1 and CDR2: SGHAT, FQNNGV. The CDR3 has 15 amino acids. V shed 5 bases and J shed 1 base, with 15 bases lying between them. Here the CDR3 reads CASSDNRVGSYEQYF. CDR3 nucleotides: TGTGCCAGCAGCGATAACAGGGTGGGGTCCTACGAGCAGTACTTC.

The chain has TRBV5-1 and TRBJ2-7, with TRBD1 matching 11 bases. CDR3 size: 15 residues. CDR1 and CDR2 (germline): SGHRS, YFSETQ. Trimming took 4 bases from V and 4 from J; bases not matched to a gene: 7. This CDR3 is CASSGPDRGQYEQYF. The CDR3 DNA follows: TGCGCCAGCAGCGGCCCGGACAGGGGGCAGTACGAGCAGTACTTC.

This clone came up once. The chain couples TRBV9 to TRBJ1-4, with 8 bases identical to TRBD1. Germline V gene data show CDR1 as SGDLS and CDR2 as YYNGEE. The CDR3 contains 14 residues. With V trimmed by 0 bases and J by 7 bases, 2 bases remained unmatched. The CDR3 region has the DNA TGTGCCAGCAGCGTAGGTCAGGGGGCTGAAAAACTGTTTTTT. Residues: CASSVGQGAEKLFF.